Listed here is a single TCR beta chain. Germline V lookup: CDR1 MNHEY, CDR2 SMNVEV (reference sequence). V was cut by 5 bases and J by 0 bases, with 14 bases left in between. This CDR3 spans 15 amino acids. Authors' analysis steps: From reference gene primer amplification, estimates of nucleated cell counts were derived. Using immunoSEQ multiplex PCR, the repertoire was profiled, and TCRdb retains in-frame clones only, with some absent. The D gene and trimming were derived from the DNA, and the V and J assignments and clone size from that table. The sample contains about 400,000 clones, about 89% of which appear only once. The sample originates from a study of blood T cell repertoires in COVID-19. Study information: COVID-19 samples collected from the United States, Italy and Spain covered acute and convalescent phases. T cells, B-cell-depleted T cells, or PBMCs supplied cDNA or gDNA.

The V and J genes are TRBV27 and TRBJ2-7; tentatively, D is TRBD1 (6 bases). Source material: peripheral blood. This receptor was taken from a woman younger than 45 with acute or convalescent COVID-19. The CDR3 sequence: CASSTLDRSSYEQYF. For the CDR3, the DNA is TGTGCCAGCAGTACCCTGGACAGAAGCTCCTACGAGCAGTACTTC.